Listed below are T cell receptor beta chains from one sample, sequenced in a study of blood T cells in healthy people across ages. A single record per CDR3 protein comes from TCRdb applying MiXCR to the 5' RACE reads. The sample consists of more than 1,000,000 distinct CDR3 sequences, approximately 26% of them appearing once. The same data also went into a second study, on T cells of mothers and their children.

Material: blood. Receptors were obtained from a girl aged 2 to 10 in good health. The CDR3 runs from the conserved cysteine through the conserved F or W. D genes are given only for firm matches. Size is omitted from some rows. Given values are once, few, many or a class for expanded clones.

DNA,CDR3,V,size,J,D
TGCAGTGTACCTGGGGCCAACGTCCTGACTTTC,CSVPGANVLTF,TRBV20-1,few,TRBJ2-6,-
TGTGCCACCAGTGATAACAGGGGATGGGGCACTGAAGCTTTCTTT,CATSDNRGWGTEAFF,TRBV24-1,-,TRBJ1-1,TRBD1
TGCAGTGCTCGTGGACAGGCGGGGGAGCAGTTCTTC,CSARGQAGEQFF,TRBV20-1,-,TRBJ2-1,-
TGCAGTGCTAGCGCGGGACTTCGGGGGAAAAACATTCAGTACTTC,CSASAGLRGKNIQYF,TRBV20-1,-,TRBJ2-4,-
TGTGCCAGCAGTTTTATCGTTGATGAAAAACTGTTTTTT,CASSFIVDEKLFF,TRBV6-5,-,TRBJ1-4,-
TGTGCCAGCAGTTATGTTGGCGGGAAGGTTGCCATTCAGTACTTC,CASSYVGGKVAIQYF,TRBV6-5,-,TRBJ2-4,-
TGTGCCAGCAGTTACTCTGGACTAGCGGGCACAGGGTACCAAGAGACCCAGTACTTC,CASSYSGLAGTGYQETQYF,TRBV6-5,-,TRBJ2-5,TRBD2
TGTGCCAGCAGCTTAGGACTTCCCCCCTACGAGCAGTACTTC,CASSLGLPPYEQYF,TRBV7-2,few,TRBJ2-7,-
TGTGCCAGCAGCCAAGATAGCGAGGAGGGCATTCAGTACTTC,CASSQDSEEGIQYF,TRBV4-2,-,TRBJ2-4,-
TGTGCCAGCAGCTCCCAGAGTCCGGGACAGGGAGGAGAGCAGTTCTTC,CASSSQSPGQGGEQFF,TRBV7-3,-,TRBJ2-1,TRBD1
TGTGCCAGCAGTCTGAAGACAGGGGGCAGGTATCAGCCCCAGCATTTT,CASSLKTGGRYQPQHF,TRBV28,-,TRBJ1-5,TRBD1
TGCGCCAGCAGTGACCAGACAGGACCAACCTACGAGCAGTACTTC,CASSDQTGPTYEQYF,TRBV4-1,few,TRBJ2-7,-
TGTGCCAGTAGTATAGTCGGCAGGGGGCTTCGCAATGAGCAGTTCTTC,CASSIVGRGLRNEQFF,TRBV19,-,TRBJ2-1,TRBD1
TGTGCCAGCAGCGTAGCGGGGCCATGGAATGAGCAGTTCTTC,CASSVAGPWNEQFF,TRBV5-6,once,TRBJ2-1,TRBD2
TGCAGTGCTAGAAGCGGGGGCGACTCCTACAATGAGCAGTTCTTC,CSARSGGDSYNEQFF,TRBV20-1,-,TRBJ2-1,TRBD2
TGTGCCAGCAGGTATTGGGAGACCCAGTACTTC,CASRYWETQYF,TRBV3-1,few,TRBJ2-5,-
TGCAGTGCTTTTATAGCGGGAGGAGGAGGTGAGCAGTTCTTC,CSAFIAGGGGEQFF,TRBV20-1,-,TRBJ2-1,TRBD2
TGCGCCAGCAGCCAAAGGACAACAGCTAACTATGGCTACACCTTC,CASSQRTTANYGYTF,TRBV4-3,-,TRBJ1-2,-
TGCGGCGTGGACCTGACGGACGAGCAGTACTTC,CGVDLTDEQYF,TRBV29-1,-,TRBJ2-7,-
TGCGCCAGCAGCTTGGGACTGAGGAACACTGAAGCTTTCTTT,CASSLGLRNTEAFF,TRBV5-1,few,TRBJ1-1,-
TGTGCCAGCAGTACCGGGACAGGGAGCCAAGAGACCCAGTACTTC,CASSTGTGSQETQYF,TRBV12-3/TRBV12-4,few,TRBJ2-5,TRBD1
TGTGCCACATTCACAGGGGATGGCTACACCTTC,CATFTGDGYTF,TRBV27,-,TRBJ1-2,TRBD1
TGTGCCAGCGGACCTGAAAGGGGGCGCAATCAGCCCCAGCATTTT,CASGPERGRNQPQHF,TRBV27,-,TRBJ1-5,TRBD1
TGTGCCGGCAGGGCGGATGCTGACACTGAAGCTTTCTTT,CAGRADADTEAFF,TRBV12-3/TRBV12-4,-,TRBJ1-1,-
TGTGCCAGCCTTAGGGGGGACTCGCTAAAAGGGGCCCAGTACTTC,CASLRGDSLKGAQYF,TRBV7-6,-,TRBJ2-5,-
TGTGCCAGCAGCTTAAGCCAGGGAAGGAACGAGCAGTACTTC,CASSLSQGRNEQYF,TRBV13,-,TRBJ2-7,-
TGCGGCGTTACAATAGCGGCGCGCACAGATACGCAGTATTTT,CGVTIAARTDTQYF,TRBV29-1,-,TRBJ2-3,-
TGTGCCAGCACCGGGACAGGGACCTACGAGCAGTACTTC,CASTGTGTYEQYF,TRBV2,few,TRBJ2-7,TRBD1
TGTGCCAGCAGCTTAACTAGCGGGACTCCAGATACGCAGTATTTT,CASSLTSGTPDTQYF,TRBV7-9,-,TRBJ2-3,TRBD2